A single sample is the source of the 26 T cell receptor beta chains below, sequenced in a study of long-term antiretroviral therapy in people with HIV. With survey level as its setting, the immunoSEQ assay was v3.0. Assay used: immunoSEQ multiplex PCR; TCRdb lists only in-frame clones, some missing. The sample records about 28,000 clones, 95% being singletons. Source: unsorted PBMCs, taken 5.3 years after starting antiretroviral therapy. These receptor sequences come from a man in his fifties with HIV.

This sequence joins TRBV29-1 and TRBJ2-1; the D is unclear. Germline loops: CDR1 SQVTM, CDR2 ANQGSEA. Trimming pared 0 bases from V and 0 bases from J, leaving 9 bases between. This CDR3 comprises 15 residues. CDR3 protein: CSVEEARSSYNEQFF. The CDR3 region has the DNA TGCAGCGTTGAAGAGGCCCGAAGCTCCTACAATGAGCAGTTCTTC.

As DNA, the CDR3 is TGTGCCAGCAGTGAAAGTTGGAGGGATCAGCCCCAGCATTTT. Translated, it gives CASSESWRDQPQHF. This sequence joins TRBV6-1 and TRBJ1-5; D is unresolved. The CDR3 is 14 residues long. V lost 2 bases and J 5 bases, leaving 10 bases between the germline ends. Germline assignment: CDR1 MNHNS and CDR2 SASEGT.

Worth noting for this clone: Sequence at one end of the junction differs from germline and may be a read error. The V gene is TRBV18, the J gene TRBJ1-2, with 12 nucleotides matching TRBD1. From germline, CDR1 is KGHSH and CDR2 LQKENI. This CDR3 region has 14 residues. The CDR3 nucleotides read TGTGCCAGCTCAACACAAGGGACAGGGGGCACGGTGGCCTTC. Residues: CASSTQGTGGTVAF.

This chain connects TRBV30 to TRBJ1-1; D is possibly TRBD1 (5 bases). In germline, CDR1 is GTSNPN, CDR2 SVGIG (reference sequence). Deletions cut 2 bases from V and 4 bases from J, with 17 bases between. CDR3 length equals 15 residues. CDR3 coding DNA: TGTGCCTGGAGTCCCTCGACCGGGACGAGCACTGAAGCTTTCTTT. The encoded protein is CAWSPSTGTSTEAFF.

The rearrangement joins TRBV29-1 to TRBJ1-1; D uncertain. Trimming shortened V by 1 base and J by 1 base, and 7 bases separated the two germline ends. The CDR3 loop spans 13 amino acids. Germline CDR1 reads SQVTM; CDR2 reads ANQGSEA. This CDR3 is CSVEVAQNTEAFF. In DNA, the CDR3 is TGCAGCGTTGAAGTGGCGCAGAACACTGAAGCTTTCTTT.

The genes are TRBV30 and TRBJ1-6; the D is unclear. The V and J ends lost 5 bases and 4 bases respectively, with 9 bases between them. The CDR3 loop spans 13 amino acids. Germline V gene data show CDR1 as GTSNPN and CDR2 as SVGIG (reference sequence). The CDR3 nucleotides read TGTGCCTGGTCCCCGGGTTATAATTCACCCCTCCACTTT. This codes for CAWSPGYNSPLHF.

This chain joins TRBV30 and TRBJ2-2, with D perhaps matching TRBD1 (6 bases). In germline, CDR1 is GTSNPN, CDR2 SVGIG (reference sequence). The CDR3 runs to 16 residues. Trimming pared 1 base from V and 9 bases from J, leaving 21 bases between. CDR3 in amino acids: CAWSGAGGQGNRELFF. CDR3 sequence (DNA): TGTGCCTGGAGTGGGGCGGGCGGGCAGGGGAACCGGGAGCTGTTTTTT.

The CDR3 nucleotides read TGTGCCAGCAATCCGACAGGGGCGGGTGAAAAACTGTTTTTT. Protein sequence: CASNPTGAGEKLFF. The chain recombines TRBV7-2 with TRBJ1-4; 8 nucleotides agree with TRBD1. Per germline, CDR1 SGHTA and CDR2 FQGNSA. The CDR3 loop spans 14 amino acids. Germline trimming cut 7 bases from V and 7 bases from J; bases unmatched to any gene: 8.

V is TRBV25-1 and J is TRBJ2-3; the D gene is possibly TRBD1 (6 bases). V gave up 3 bases and J gave up 7 bases, with 14 bases separating them. CDR1 is MGHDK, CDR2 SYGVNS, per germline. This CDR3 has 14 residues. The CDR3 DNA follows: TGTGCCAGCAGTGAGGGTAGGGGACATTATACGCAGTATTTT. Translated, it gives CASSEGRGHYTQYF.

The genes are TRBV4-1 and TRBJ1-5, with unresolved D. Trimming shortened V by 0 bases and J by 3 bases, and 9 bases separated the two germline ends. Germline V CDR1 and CDR2: MGHRA, YSYEKL. CDR3 size: 15 residues. CDR3 DNA: TGCGCCAGCAGCCAAGAAGAGACACACAATCAGCCCCAGCATTTT. As protein: CASSQEETHNQPQHF.

J is TRBJ2-2 and V is TRBV2; a weak D match, TRBD1 (6 bases). V lost 6 bases to trimming and J lost 7 bases, with 18 bases between them. This CDR3 has 15 residues. Looked up from germline, CDR1 is SNHLY and CDR2 is FYNNEI. CDR3 sequence (DNA): TGTGCCAGCAGAACCGACTTAAGCAGGGGCGGGGAGCTGTTTTTT. It encodes CASRTDLSRGGELFF.

The V and J genes are TRBV7-8 and TRBJ2-5; 7 positions match TRBD1. V gave up 1 base and J gave up 9 bases; unmatched junction bases: 5. Germline V gene data show CDR1 as SGHVS and CDR2 as FQNEAQ. This CDR3 is built from 13 residues. This CDR3 reads CASSLGQGSPQYF. In nucleotides, the CDR3 is TGTGCCAGCAGCTTAGGACAGGGATCCCCCCAGTACTTC.

The chain employs TRBV2 and TRBJ1-2, with unresolved D. With 6 bases removed from V and 1 base from J, the gap between germline ends came to 3 bases. Germline CDR1 reads SNHLY; CDR2 reads FYNNEI. This CDR3 has 11 amino acids. CDR3 DNA: TGTGCCAGCAGGCGTAACTATGGCTACACCTTC. It encodes CASRRNYGYTF. The full variable domain, its missing parts supplied by reference TRBV2 and TRBJ1-2, is EPEVTQTPSHQVTQMGQEVILRCVPISNHLYFYWYRQILGQKVEFLVSFYNNEISEKSEIFDDQFSVERPDGSNFTLKIRSTKLEDSAMYFCASRRNYGYTFGSGTRLTVV.

The rearrangement links TRBV6-1 to TRBJ2-2, with no clear D. The CDR3 consists of 18 residues. V dropped 3 bases and J dropped 6 bases, with 23 bases sitting between them. CDR1 and CDR2 (germline): MNHNS, SASEGT. The CDR3 coding sequence is TGTGCCAGCAGTGACGTGGTCATTGAACTTAACAAAGCCGGGGAGCTGTTTTTT. Translation: CASSDVVIELNKAGELFF.

The chain has TRBV6-6 and TRBJ2-3; 8 positions match TRBD1. The CDR3 spans 13 residues. With V trimmed by 0 bases and J by 9 bases, 2 bases remained unmatched. CDR1 MNHNY and CDR2 SVGAGI come from the germline V gene (reference sequence). CDR3 in DNA: TGTGCCAGCAGTTACTCGGGACAGGACACGCAGTATTTT. Protein product: CASSYSGQDTQYF.

The gene calls are TRBV27 and TRBJ2-2; D gene unclear. Deletions cut 7 bases from V and 4 bases from J, with 10 bases between. This CDR3 is built from 13 residues. Germline V gene sequence: CDR1 MNHEY, CDR2 SMNVEV (reference sequence). CDR3 DNA sequence: TGTGCCAGCAAGGCCTGGGGCACCGGGGAGCTGTTTTTT. As protein: CASKAWGTGELFF.

The genes are TRBV15 and TRBJ2-3; D may match TRBD1 or TRBD2 (5 bases each). V dropped 5 bases and J dropped 3 bases, with 15 bases sitting between them. Looked up from germline, CDR1 is LNHNV and CDR2 is YYDKDF (reference sequence). The CDR3 has 15 amino acids. DNA for the CDR3: TGTGCCACCAGCGGGGACGGGGTTTCGACAGATACGCAGTATTTT. The encoded protein is CATSGDGVSTDTQYF.

The genes are TRBV15 and TRBJ1-4; a weak D match, TRBD1 (5 bases). CDR1 is LNHNV, CDR2 YYDKDF, per germline (reference sequence). Trimming pared 4 bases from V and 3 bases from J, leaving 12 bases between. This CDR3 is built from 15 residues. This CDR3 reads CATSMKGTSNEKLFF. The CDR3 coding sequence is TGTGCCACCAGCATGAAGGGGACCTCTAATGAAAAACTGTTTTTT.

This chain joins TRBV27 and TRBJ1-6; D gene uncertain. Germline assignment: CDR1 MNHEY and CDR2 SMNVEV (reference sequence). The V gene lost 5 bases and the J gene lost 3 bases, with 11 bases spanning the gap. This CDR3 comprises 15 residues. In DNA form, the CDR3 reads TGTGCCAGCAGTCCATGGACCGACTATAATTCACCCCTCCACTTT. The encoded protein is CASSPWTDYNSPLHF.

The rearrangement uses TRBV28 and TRBJ1-2; 7 bases match TRBD1. The CDR3 has 15 residues. The V and J ends lost 7 bases and 5 bases, in that order; junction bases with no gene match: 13. Germline V gives CDR1 MDHEN, CDR2 SYDVKM. In DNA, the CDR3 is TGTGCCAGCATCCAGGGGGTGTCCAACCTTTATGGCTACACCTTC. Protein sequence: CASIQGVSNLYGYTF.

The chain is built from TRBV6-5 and TRBJ2-3; D perhaps matches TRBD2 (6 bases). There are 12 residues in the CDR3. Germline V lookup: CDR1 MNHEY, CDR2 SVGAGI. Here the CDR3 reads CGSGPRTDTQYF. The CDR3 DNA follows: TGTGGGAGCGGGCCCCGCACAGATACGCAGTATTTT.

The chain recombines TRBV12-5 with TRBJ2-7, with TRBD2 matching over 9 bases. Trimming cost V 4 bases and J 2 bases; bases outside gene matches: 6. The CDR3 has 15 amino acids. Germline CDR1 reads LGHNT; CDR2 reads FRNRAP. The CDR3 DNA is TGTGCTAGTGGTTCCCCCACTAGCGGGCCCTACGAGCAGTACTTC. The encoded protein is CASGSPTSGPYEQYF.

The chain combines TRBV19 with TRBJ1-4, with D perhaps matching TRBD1 (5 bases). CDR3 size: 14 residues. Trimming took 8 bases from V and 7 from J, leaving 17 bases between them. The germline V gene encodes CDR1 LNHDA and CDR2 SQIVND (reference sequence). The CDR3 sequence is CASGDVGAGEKLFF. In nucleotides, the CDR3 is TGTGCCAGTGGGGACGTCGGGGCGGGTGAAAAACTGTTTTTT.

The gene calls are TRBV15 and TRBJ2-2, with D possibly called TRBD1 or TRBD2 (5 bases each). The V and J ends lost 0 bases and 5 bases respectively, with 7 bases between them. Germline CDR1 LNHNV, CDR2 YYDKDF (reference sequence). CDR3 length: 14 amino acids. CDR3 region: CATSRDRETGELFF. The CDR3, as DNA: TGTGCCACCAGCAGAGACAGGGAGACCGGGGAGCTGTTTTTT. Combining the CDR3 with reference TRBV15 and TRBJ2-2 gives the whole variable domain DAMVIQNPRYQVTQFGKPVTLSCSQTLNHNVMYWYQQKSSQAPKLLFHYYDKDFNNEADTPDNFQSRRPNTSFCFLDIRSPGLGDTAMYLCATSRDRETGELFFGEGSRLTVL.

CDR3 DNA: TGTGCCAGCAGTCCCGGGGACAGATACACCGGGGAGCTGTTTTTT. Residues: CASSPGDRYTGELFF. The chain links TRBV27 to TRBJ2-2; 7 bases align to TRBD1. The germline V gene encodes CDR1 MNHEY and CDR2 SMNVEV (reference sequence). The CDR3 has 15 residues. J lost 3 bases, V lost 5 bases, and 6 bases had no gene match.

This clone was seen just once. J is TRBJ2-1 and V is TRBV2; perhaps TRBD2 as D (5 bases). The CDR3 has 13 residues. Germline CDR1 SNHLY, CDR2 FYNNEI. Trimming left V 11 bases short and J 0 bases short, with 11 bases between. The CDR3 DNA follows: TGTGCCGCCGGGGAAAGCTCCTACAATGAGCAGTTCTTC. It translates to CAAGESSYNEQFF.